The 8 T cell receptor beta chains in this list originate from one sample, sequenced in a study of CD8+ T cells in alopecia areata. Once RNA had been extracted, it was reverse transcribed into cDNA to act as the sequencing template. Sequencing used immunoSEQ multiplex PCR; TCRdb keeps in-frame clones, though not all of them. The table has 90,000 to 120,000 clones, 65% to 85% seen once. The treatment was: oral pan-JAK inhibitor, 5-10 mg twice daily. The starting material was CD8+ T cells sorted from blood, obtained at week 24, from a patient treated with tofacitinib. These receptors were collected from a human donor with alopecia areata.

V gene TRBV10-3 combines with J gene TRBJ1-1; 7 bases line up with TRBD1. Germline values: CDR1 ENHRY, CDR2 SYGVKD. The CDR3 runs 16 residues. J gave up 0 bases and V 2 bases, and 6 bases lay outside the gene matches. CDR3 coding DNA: TGTGCCATCAGTGAGGCAGGGGGGGACTTGAACACTGAAGCTTTCTTT. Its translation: CAISEAGGDLNTEAFF.

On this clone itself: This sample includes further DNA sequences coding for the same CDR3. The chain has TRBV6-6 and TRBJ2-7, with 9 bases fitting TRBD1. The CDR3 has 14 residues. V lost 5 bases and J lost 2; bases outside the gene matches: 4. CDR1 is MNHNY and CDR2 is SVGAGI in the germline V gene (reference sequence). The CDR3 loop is CASSPRDRAYEQYF. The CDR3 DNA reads TGTGCCAGCAGTCCTCGGGACAGGGCCTACGAGCAGTACTTC.

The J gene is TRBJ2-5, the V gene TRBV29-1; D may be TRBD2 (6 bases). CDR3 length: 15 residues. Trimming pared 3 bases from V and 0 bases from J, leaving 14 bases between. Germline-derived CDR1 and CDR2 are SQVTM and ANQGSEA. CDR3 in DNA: TGCAGCGTTGAGGGAGGAAAGTTGTACCAAGAGACCCAGTACTTC. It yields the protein CSVEGGKLYQETQYF.

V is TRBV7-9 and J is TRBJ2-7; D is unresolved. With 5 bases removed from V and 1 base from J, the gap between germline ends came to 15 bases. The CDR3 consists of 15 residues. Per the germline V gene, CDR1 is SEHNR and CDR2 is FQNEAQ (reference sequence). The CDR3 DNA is TGTGCCAGCAGCGATTTTCGTGGGCAGTCCTACGAGCAGTACTTC. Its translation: CASSDFRGQSYEQYF.

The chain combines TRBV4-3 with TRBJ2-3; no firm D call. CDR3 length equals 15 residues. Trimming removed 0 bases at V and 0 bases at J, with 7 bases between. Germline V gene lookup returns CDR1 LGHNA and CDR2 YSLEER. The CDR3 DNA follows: TGCGCCAGCAGCCAAGAGGGTAGTAGCACAGATACGCAGTATTTT. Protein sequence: CASSQEGSSTDTQYF.

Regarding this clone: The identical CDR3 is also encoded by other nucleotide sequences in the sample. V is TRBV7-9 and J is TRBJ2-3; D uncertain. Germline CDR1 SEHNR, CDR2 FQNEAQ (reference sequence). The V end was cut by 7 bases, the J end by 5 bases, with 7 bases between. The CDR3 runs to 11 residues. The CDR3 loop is CASTRGDTQYF. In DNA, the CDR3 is TGTGCCAGCACCCGAGGAGATACGCAGTATTTT.

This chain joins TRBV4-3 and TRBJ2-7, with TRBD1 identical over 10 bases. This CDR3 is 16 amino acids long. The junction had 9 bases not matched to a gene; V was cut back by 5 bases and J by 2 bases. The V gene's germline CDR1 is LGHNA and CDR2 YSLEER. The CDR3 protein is CASSYSGTGETYEQYF. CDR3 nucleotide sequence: TGCGCCAGCAGCTACTCCGGGACAGGGGAGACCTACGAGCAGTACTTC.

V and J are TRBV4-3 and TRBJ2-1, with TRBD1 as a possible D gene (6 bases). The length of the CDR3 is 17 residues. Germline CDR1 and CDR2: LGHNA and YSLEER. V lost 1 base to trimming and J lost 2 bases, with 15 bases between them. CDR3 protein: CASSQARTGQAYNEQFF. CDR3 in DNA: TGCGCCAGCAGCCAAGCCCGAACAGGGCAGGCCTACAATGAGCAGTTCTTC.